In its sample, the clone carrying this T cell receptor (beta chain) was seen many times. The sample originates from a study of T-cell reconstitution after alpha-beta-depleted transplantation in children. TCRbeta library preparation incorporated unique molecular identifiers. TCRdb fed the PCR reads into MiXCR, producing one record per CDR3 protein. The sample holds about 540,000 distinct CDR3 sequences, 20% to 30% seen once. Trimming left V 5 bases short and J 7 bases short, with 8 bases between. CDR3 length equals 11 residues. Sequencing used PBMCs, obtained before TCRalphabeta/CD19-depleted stem cell transplant. The source of this sequence is a boy younger than two with Wiskott-Aldrich syndrome, due to receive a stem cell transplant. V is TRBV12-3 or TRBV12-4 and J is TRBJ1-2; D remains ambiguous. This chain's CDR3 is CASSLRGGYTF. The CDR3 nucleotides are TGTGCCAGCAGTCTAAGAGGTGGCTACACCTTC.